The rows below give T cell receptor beta chains drawn from one sample of a study of CD8+CD57+ T cells in acquired aplastic anemia. Via MiXCR, TCRdb re-called the reads, giving one row per CDR3 protein. The table lists about 180,000 distinct CDR3 sequences, 48% of them singletons. Sequencing was carried out using sorted CD4+, CD8+, or CD8+CD57+ T cells (not recorded which) from PBMCs. Receptors were obtained from a human donor with aplastic anemia. CDR3s include the opening cysteine and the closing phenylalanine or tryptophan. A D gene is named only where the DNA matches it firmly. Clone sizes are given selectively: once, few, many, or a class where the clone is expanded.

TRBD1,TRBV2,TRBJ1-1,-,CASRGGQGGEAFF,TGTGCCAGCAGAGGGGGACAGGGCGGTGAAGCTTTCTTT
-,TRBV15,TRBJ1-5,once,CATSRDQGYQPQHF,TGTGCCACCAGCAGAGATCAGGGATATCAGCCCCAGCATTTT
TRBD2,TRBV7-3,TRBJ2-3,many,CASSLTSGGNTDTQYF,TGTGCCAGCAGCTTGACTAGCGGGGGTAACACAGATACGCAGTATTTT
-,TRBV7-2,TRBJ1-6,-,CASSRSSGEPPLHF,TGTGCCAGCAGCAGGTCCTCCGGGGAGCCACCCCTCCACTTT
TRBD1,TRBV19,TRBJ2-7,-,CAGSLRDRGSSRSYEQCF,TGTGCCGGTAGTCTCCGGGACAGGGGGTCTTCCCGCTCCTACGAGCAGTGCTTC
-,TRBV6-1,TRBJ2-5,many,CASSEEGRTQETQYF,TGTGCCAGCAGTGAAGAAGGAAGGACCCAAGAGACCCAGTACTTC
-,TRBV7-8,TRBJ1-4,-,CASSLNRGEKLFF,TGTGCCAGCAGCTTAAATCGGGGGGAAAAACTGTTTTTT
TRBD1,TRBV14,TRBJ2-7,many,CASSQELIRGKQYF,TGTGCCAGCAGCCAAGAATTAATCAGGGGGAAGCAGTACTTC
-,TRBV2,TRBJ2-1,few,CASSRTRSYNEQFF,TGTGCCAGCAGTCGGACAAGATCCTACAATGAGCAGTTCTTC
TRBD2,TRBV10-3,TRBJ2-3,many,CATALAGAGTDTQYF,TGTGCCACCGCCCTAGCGGGAGCCGGCACAGATACGCAGTATTTT
TRBD2,TRBV2,TRBJ2-3,once,CANNLGLAVTDTQYF,TGTGCCAATAACCTCGGGCTAGCGGTCACAGATACGCAGTATTTT
-,TRBV2,TRBJ2-2,many,CASREWPAGELFF,TGTGCCAGCAGAGAGTGGCCGGCCGGGGAGCTGTTTTTT
-,TRBV20-1,TRBJ1-2,many,CSARMGGYWEGYTF,TGCAGTGCTAGAATGGGGGGGTACTGGGAGGGCTACACCTTC
TRBD1,TRBV11-2,TRBJ2-4,many,CASSIRTGGVGSFENIQYF,TGTGCCAGCAGCATAAGGACAGGGGGCGTCGGCAGCTTCGAGAACATTCAGTACTTC
TRBD1,TRBV2,TRBJ2-7,-,CASSGQGASEQYF,TGTGCCAGCTCGGGACAGGGGGCTTCCGAGCAGTACTTC
-,TRBV9,TRBJ2-5,-,CASSVIPSGAQETQYF,TGTGCCAGCAGCGTTATCCCGTCGGGGGCCCAAGAGACCCAGTACTTC
-,TRBV10-2,TRBJ1-5,-,CASSENGINQPQHF,TGCGCCAGCAGTGAAAATGGGATCAATCAGCCCCAGCATTTT
TRBD1,TRBV20-1,TRBJ2-5,many,CSAREGTGTALQYF,TGCAGTGCTAGAGAGGGAACAGGGACAGCCCTGCAGTACTTC
-,TRBV5-8,TRBJ2-1,-,CASRVGSGANEQFF,TGTGCCAGCAGGGTTGGCTCGGGGGCCAATGAGCAGTTCTTC
-,TRBV10-3,TRBJ1-2,few,CAIRPGLADYGYTF,TGTGCCATCAGACCAGGACTCGCCGACTATGGCTACACCTTC
TRBD2,TRBV7-9,TRBJ2-3,many,CASSLGRVGRATDTQYF,TGTGCCAGCAGCTTAGGGAGGGTCGGGAGGGCTACAGATACGCAGTATTTT
-,TRBV2,TRBJ1-2,-,CASRALGQEPGYTF,TGTGCCAGCAGAGCTTTGGGACAAGAACCTGGCTACACCTTC
-,TRBV2,TRBJ2-2,-,CASSKDGDTGELFF,TGTGCCAGCAGTAAGGACGGCGACACCGGGGAGCTGTTTTTT
-,TRBV15,TRBJ2-2,-,CATNTYGGSSGELFF,TGTGCCACCAACACGTATGGGGGTTCTTCTGGGGAGCTGTTTTTT
-,TRBV28,TRBJ2-5,few,CASSSIYSQYF,TGTGCCAGCAGTTCTATCTATTCCCAGTACTTC
-,TRBV10-3,TRBJ1-2,many,CAIRGGGAYGYTF,TGTGCCATCAGAGGGGGAGGGGCCTATGGCTACACCTTC
TRBD1,TRBV5-1,TRBJ2-2,-,CASSLKGATGELFF,TGCGCCAGCAGCTTGAAGGGGGCTACCGGGGAGCTGTTTTTT
-,TRBV10-3,TRBJ2-7,-,CAISKLGVYEQYF,TGTGCCATCAGTAAGCTCGGGGTCTACGAGCAGTACTTC